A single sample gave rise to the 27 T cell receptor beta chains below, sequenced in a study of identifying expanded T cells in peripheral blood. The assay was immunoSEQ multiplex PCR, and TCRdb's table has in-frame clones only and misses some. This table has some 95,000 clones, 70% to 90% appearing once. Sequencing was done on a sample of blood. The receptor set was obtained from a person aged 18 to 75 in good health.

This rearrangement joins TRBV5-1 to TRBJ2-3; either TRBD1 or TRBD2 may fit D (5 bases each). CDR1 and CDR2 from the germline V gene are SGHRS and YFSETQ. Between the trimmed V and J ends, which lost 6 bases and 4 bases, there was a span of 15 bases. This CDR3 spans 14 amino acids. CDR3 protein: CASKGLAVSDTQYF. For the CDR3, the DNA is TGCGCCAGCAAGGGGCTAGCTGTCTCAGATACGCAGTATTTT.

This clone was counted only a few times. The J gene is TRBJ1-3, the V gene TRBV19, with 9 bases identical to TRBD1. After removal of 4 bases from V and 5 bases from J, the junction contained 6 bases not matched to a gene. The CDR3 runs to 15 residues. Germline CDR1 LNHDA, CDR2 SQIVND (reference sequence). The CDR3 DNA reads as TGTGCCAGTAGTACGGACAGGGGAGAAAGAAACACCATATATTTT. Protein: CASSTDRGERNTIYF.

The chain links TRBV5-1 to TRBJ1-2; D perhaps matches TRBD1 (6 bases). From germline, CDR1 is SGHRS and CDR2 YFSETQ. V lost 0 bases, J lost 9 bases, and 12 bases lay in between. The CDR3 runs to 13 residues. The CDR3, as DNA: TGCGCCAGCAGCTTGGATACGGGACAACGCTACACCTTC. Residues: CASSLDTGQRYTF. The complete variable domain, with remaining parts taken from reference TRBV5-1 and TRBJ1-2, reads KAGVTQTPRYLIKTRGQQVTLSCSPISGHRSVSWYQQTPGQGLQFLFEYFSETQRNKGNFPGRFSGRQFSNSRSEMNVSTLELGDSALYLCASSLDTGQRYTFGSGTRLTVV.

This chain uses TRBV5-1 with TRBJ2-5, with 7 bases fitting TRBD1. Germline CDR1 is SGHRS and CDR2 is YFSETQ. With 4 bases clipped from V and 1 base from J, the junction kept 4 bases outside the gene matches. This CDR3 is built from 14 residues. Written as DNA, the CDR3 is TGCGCCAGCAGCCCCGGGACAGCCCAAGAGACCCAGTACTTC. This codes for CASSPGTAQETQYF. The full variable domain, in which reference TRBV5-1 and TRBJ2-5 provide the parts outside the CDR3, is KAGVTQTPRYLIKTRGQQVTLSCSPISGHRSVSWYQQTPGQGLQFLFEYFSETQRNKGNFPGRFSGRQFSNSRSEMNVSTLELGDSALYLCASSPGTAQETQYFGPGTRLLVL.

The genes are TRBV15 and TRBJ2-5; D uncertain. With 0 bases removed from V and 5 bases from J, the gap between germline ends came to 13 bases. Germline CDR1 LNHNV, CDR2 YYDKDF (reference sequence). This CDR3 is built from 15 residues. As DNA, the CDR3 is TGTGCCACCAGCAGAGATGTTAATGCCCGGGAGACCCAGTACTTC. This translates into CATSRDVNARETQYF.

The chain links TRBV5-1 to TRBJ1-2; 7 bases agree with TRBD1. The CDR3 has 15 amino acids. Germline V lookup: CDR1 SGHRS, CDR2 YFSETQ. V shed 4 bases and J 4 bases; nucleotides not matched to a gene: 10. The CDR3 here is CASSQNRGASYGYTF. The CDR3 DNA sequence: TGCGCCAGCAGCCAAAACAGGGGAGCAAGCTATGGCTACACCTTC.

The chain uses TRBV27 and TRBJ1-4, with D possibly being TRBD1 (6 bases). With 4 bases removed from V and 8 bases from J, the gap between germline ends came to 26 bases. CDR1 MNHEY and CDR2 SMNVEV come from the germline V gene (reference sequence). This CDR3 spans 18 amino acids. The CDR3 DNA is TGTGCCAGCAGTTCCGATACGGGAATCCAGGGGCGACGGGAAAAACTGTTTTTT. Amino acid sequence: CASSSDTGIQGRREKLFF.

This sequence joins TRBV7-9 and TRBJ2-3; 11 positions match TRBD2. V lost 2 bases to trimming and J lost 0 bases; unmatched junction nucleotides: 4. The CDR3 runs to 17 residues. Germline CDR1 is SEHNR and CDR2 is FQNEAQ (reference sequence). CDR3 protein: CASSLPRLAGSTDTQYF. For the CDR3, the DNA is TGTGCCAGCAGCTTACCCCGACTAGCGGGGAGCACAGATACGCAGTATTTT.

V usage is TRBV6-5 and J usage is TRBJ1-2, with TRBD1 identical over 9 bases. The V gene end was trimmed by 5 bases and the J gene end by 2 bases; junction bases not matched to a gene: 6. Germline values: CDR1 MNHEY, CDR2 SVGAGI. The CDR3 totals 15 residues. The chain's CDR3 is CASSLADRGNYGYTF. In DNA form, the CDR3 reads TGTGCCAGCAGTCTAGCCGACAGGGGGAACTATGGCTACACCTTC.

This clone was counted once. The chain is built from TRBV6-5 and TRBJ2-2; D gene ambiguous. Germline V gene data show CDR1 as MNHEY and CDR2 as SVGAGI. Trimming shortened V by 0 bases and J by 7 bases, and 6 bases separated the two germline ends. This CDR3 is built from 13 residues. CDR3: CASSYSVYGELFF. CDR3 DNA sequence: TGTGCCAGCAGTTACTCGGTATACGGGGAGCTGTTTTTT.

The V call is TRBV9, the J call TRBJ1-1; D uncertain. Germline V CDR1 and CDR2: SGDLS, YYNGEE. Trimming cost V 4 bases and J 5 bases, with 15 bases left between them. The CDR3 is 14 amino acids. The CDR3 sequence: CASSLLGSGTEAFF. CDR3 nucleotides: TGTGCCAGCAGCCTACTGGGGTCGGGGACTGAAGCTTTCTTT.

The CDR3 DNA sequence: TGCGCCAGCAGCAGTGCCGGGACTCCTAACACCGGGGAGCTGTTTTTT. It specifies CASSSAGTPNTGELFF. The chain combines TRBV4-1 with TRBJ2-2; tentatively, D is TRBD2 (6 bases). Trimming pared 5 bases from V and 2 bases from J, leaving 15 bases between. The CDR3 has 16 residues. Looked up from germline, CDR1 is MGHRA and CDR2 is YSYEKL.

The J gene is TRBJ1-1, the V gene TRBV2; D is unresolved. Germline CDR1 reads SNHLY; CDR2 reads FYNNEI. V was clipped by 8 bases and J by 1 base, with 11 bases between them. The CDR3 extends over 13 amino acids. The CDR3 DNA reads TGTGCCAGCGATCCGGCCGAGAACACTGAAGCTTTCTTT. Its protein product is CASDPAENTEAFF.

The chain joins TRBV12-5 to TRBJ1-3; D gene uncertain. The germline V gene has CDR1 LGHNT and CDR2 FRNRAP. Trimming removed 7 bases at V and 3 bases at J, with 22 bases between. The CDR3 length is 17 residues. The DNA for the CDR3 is TGTGCTAGTGTGCCTCCGGGCTCCGTAGGAATTGGAAACACCATATATTTT. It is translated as CASVPPGSVGIGNTIYF.

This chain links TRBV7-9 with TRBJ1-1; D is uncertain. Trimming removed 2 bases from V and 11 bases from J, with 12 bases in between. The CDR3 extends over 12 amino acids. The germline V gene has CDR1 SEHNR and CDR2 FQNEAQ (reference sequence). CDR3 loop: CASSLSLSDAFF. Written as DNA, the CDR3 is TGTGCCAGCAGCTTAAGCCTTAGTGATGCTTTCTTT.

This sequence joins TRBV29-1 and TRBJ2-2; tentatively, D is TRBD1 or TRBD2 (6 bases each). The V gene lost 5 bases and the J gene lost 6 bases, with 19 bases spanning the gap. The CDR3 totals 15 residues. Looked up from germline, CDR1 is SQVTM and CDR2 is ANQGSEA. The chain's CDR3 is CSVTVWGAHPGELFF. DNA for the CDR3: TGCAGCGTTACCGTCTGGGGGGCGCATCCCGGGGAGCTGTTTTTT.

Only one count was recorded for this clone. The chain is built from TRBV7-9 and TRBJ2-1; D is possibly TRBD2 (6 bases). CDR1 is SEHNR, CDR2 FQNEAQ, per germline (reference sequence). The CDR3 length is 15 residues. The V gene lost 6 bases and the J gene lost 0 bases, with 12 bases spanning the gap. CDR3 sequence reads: CASRRRETSYNEQFF. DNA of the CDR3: TGTGCCAGCAGACGCCGGGAGACCTCCTACAATGAGCAGTTCTTC. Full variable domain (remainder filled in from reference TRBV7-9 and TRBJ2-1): DTGVSQNPRHKITKRGQNVTFRCDPISEHNRLYWYRQTLGQGPEFLTYFQNEAQLEKSRLLSDRFSAERPKGSFSTLEIQRTEQGDSAMYLCASRRRETSYNEQFFGPGTRLTVL.

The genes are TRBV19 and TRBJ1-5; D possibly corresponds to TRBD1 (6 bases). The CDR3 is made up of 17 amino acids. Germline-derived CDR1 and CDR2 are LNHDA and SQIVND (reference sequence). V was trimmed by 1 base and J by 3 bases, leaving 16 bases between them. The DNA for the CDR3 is TGTGCCAGTAGTATAGCGATGGGGGCAGAACCCAATCAGCCCCAGCATTTT. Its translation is CASSIAMGAEPNQPQHF.

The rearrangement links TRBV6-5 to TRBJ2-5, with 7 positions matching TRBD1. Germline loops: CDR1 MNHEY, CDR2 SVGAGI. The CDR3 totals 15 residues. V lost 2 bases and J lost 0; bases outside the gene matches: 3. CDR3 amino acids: CASSYLGTDQETQYF. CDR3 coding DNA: TGTGCCAGCAGTTACCTGGGGACAGACCAAGAGACCCAGTACTTC.

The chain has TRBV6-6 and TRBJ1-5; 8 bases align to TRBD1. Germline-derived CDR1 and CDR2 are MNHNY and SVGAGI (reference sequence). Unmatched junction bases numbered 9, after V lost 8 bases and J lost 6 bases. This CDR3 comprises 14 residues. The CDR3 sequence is CASRTSGGGQPQHF. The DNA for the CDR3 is TGTGCCAGCCGCACTTCAGGGGGCGGTCAGCCCCAGCATTTT.

The CDR3 bases are TGCAGCGCGGGGGATGTATACGAGCAGTACTTC. Encoded protein: CSAGDVYEQYF. The V call is TRBV29-1, the J call TRBJ2-5, with a weak D call TRBD2 (6 bases). Gene TRBJ2-7 matches the end of the DNA better, so the J call may be wrong. The germline gives CDR1 SQVTM, CDR2 ANQGSEA. The CDR3 is 11 residues long.

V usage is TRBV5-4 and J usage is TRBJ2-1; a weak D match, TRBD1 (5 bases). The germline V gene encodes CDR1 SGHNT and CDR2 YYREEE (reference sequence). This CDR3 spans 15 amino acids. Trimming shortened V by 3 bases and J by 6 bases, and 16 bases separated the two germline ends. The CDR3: CASSSREFGFNEQFF. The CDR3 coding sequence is TGTGCCAGCAGCTCCAGGGAATTTGGGTTCAATGAGCAGTTCTTC.

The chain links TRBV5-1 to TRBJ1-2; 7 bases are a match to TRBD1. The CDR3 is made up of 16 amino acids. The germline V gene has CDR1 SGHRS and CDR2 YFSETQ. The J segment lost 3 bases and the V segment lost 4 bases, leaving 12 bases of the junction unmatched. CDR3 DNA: TGCGCCAGCAGCGTAGGGAACAGGGGTGGGCACTATGGCTACACCTTC. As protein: CASSVGNRGGHYGYTF.

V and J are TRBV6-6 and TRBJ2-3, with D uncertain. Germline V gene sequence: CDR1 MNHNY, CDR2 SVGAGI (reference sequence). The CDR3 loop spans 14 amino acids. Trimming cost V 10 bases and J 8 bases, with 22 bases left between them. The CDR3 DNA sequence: TGTGCCACACAATTGGGCTCCGCCCGAGCTACGCAGTATTTT. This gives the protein CATQLGSARATQYF.

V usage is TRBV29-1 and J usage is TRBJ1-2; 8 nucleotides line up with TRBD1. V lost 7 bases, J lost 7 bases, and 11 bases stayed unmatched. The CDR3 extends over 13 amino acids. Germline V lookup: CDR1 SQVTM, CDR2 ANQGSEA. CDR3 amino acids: CSGEPQGEFGYTF. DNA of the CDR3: TGCAGCGGGGAACCACAGGGGGAGTTTGGCTACACCTTC.

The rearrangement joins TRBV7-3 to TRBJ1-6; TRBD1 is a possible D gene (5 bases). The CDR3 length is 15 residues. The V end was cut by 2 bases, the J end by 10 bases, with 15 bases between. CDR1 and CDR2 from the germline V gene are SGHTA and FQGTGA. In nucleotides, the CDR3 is TGTGCCAGCAGCTTATTTGGGGGGGAAGGATCACCCCTCCACTTT. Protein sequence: CASSLFGGEGSPLHF.

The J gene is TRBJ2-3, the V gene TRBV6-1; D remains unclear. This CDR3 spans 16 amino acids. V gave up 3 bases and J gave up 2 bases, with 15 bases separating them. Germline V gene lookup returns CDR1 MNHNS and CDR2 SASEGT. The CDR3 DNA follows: TGTGCCAGCAGTGAGCTCATAGTACGGCCCACAGATACGCAGTATTTT. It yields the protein CASSELIVRPTDTQYF.